The entry that follows covers one T cell receptor (beta chain) sequence. Despite likely unrecorded immune exposures, the donors were nominally healthy at the time of sampling. The sample comes from a study of cytomegalovirus exposure and HLA in healthy donors. The V end lost 4 bases, the J end lost 6 bases, and 16 bases lay between the germline ends. Looked up from germline, CDR1 is SGHRS and CDR2 is YFSETQ. The CDR3 totals 14 residues. The PCR made use of 60 Vbeta and 13 Jbeta primers. This table comes from immunoSEQ multiplex PCR, and its TCRdb copy is limited to in-frame clones, with some not included. The table has around 130,000 clones, roughly 79% seen once.

Material: PBMCs. The genes are TRBV5-1 and TRBJ1-2; no clear D gene. This receptor was obtained from a woman in her forties or fifties in good health and CMV-seronegative. The CDR3 region is CASSPVELSHGYTF. Written as DNA, the CDR3 is TGCGCCAGCAGCCCCGTTGAGTTGAGTCATGGCTACACCTTC.